These 14 T cell receptor beta chains originate from one sample sequenced in a study of CD8+ T cells in alopecia areata. It was with CD4, CD8alpha, NKG2D, NKG2ACE and other markers that pooled cutaneous lymph node cells were sorted. Extraction of RNA preceded its reverse transcription into cDNA, which served as the sequencing template. Method: immunoSEQ multiplex PCR; TCRdb's copy keeps in-frame clones and lacks some. This sample carries approximately 300,000 clones and no singletons, and more than 0.95% goes to the top ten. The material sequenced was CD4+ T cells sorted from a lymph node. Receptor source: a C3H/HeJ mouse with alopecia areata. Mouse strain MHC haplotype: H2-k.

As to this clone: Gene and germline names: mouse. From the germline J gene comes the end of the CDR3, since the read stops 4 residues before it. This chain joins TRBV3 and TRBJ2-5; 11 bases fit TRBD2. V lost 7 bases, J lost 2 bases, and 2 bases stayed unmatched. The CDR3 consists of 14 residues. Germline CDR1 reads SNHLY; CDR2 reads FYNGKV (reference sequence). The CDR3 sequence: CASKGLGAQDTQYF. The CDR3 bases that were read are TGTGCCAGCAAGGGACTGGGGGCCCAAGAC.

Worth noting for this clone: Gene names refer to mouse genes. Sequencing ends 4 residues short of the CDR3 end; the germline J gene provides the rest. Other nucleotide sequences in the sample specify the same CDR3. The J gene is TRBJ2-1, the V gene TRBV1; 7 bases agree with TRBD1. Unmatched junction bases numbered 3, after V lost 2 bases and J lost 5 bases. The germline CDR1 and CDR2 sequences are NSQYPW and LRSPGD (reference sequence). The CDR3 spans 14 residues. CDR3 region: CTCSAPTGNAEQFF. The DNA read from the CDR3 is TGCACCTGCAGTGCACCGACAGGGAATGCT.

This clone came up many times. The gene names here belong to mouse. The read comes to an end 4 residues before the CDR3 does, leaving the germline J gene to fill in the end. This chain uses TRBV13-1 with TRBJ2-2; 10 bases map to TRBD1. Trimming at V came to 5 bases and at J to 0 bases, leaving 7 bases not matched to a gene. The germline CDR1 and CDR2 sequences are NSHNY and SYGAGN. The CDR3 is made up of 17 amino acids. The covered CDR3 bases are TGTGCCAGCAGCCCTCCCGGGACAGGGGCAAACACCGGG. It is translated as CASSPPGTGANTG. The full CDR3 sequence reads CASSPPGTGANTGQLYF.

As for this clone: Any gene name here is a mouse gene name. Read data end 4 residues before the CDR3 end; the end is taken from the germline J gene. V is TRBV13-3 and J is TRBJ2-5; D is undetermined. CDR1 NNHDY and CDR2 SYVADS come from the germline V gene. V lost 5 bases and J 0 bases, leaving 7 bases between the germline ends. The CDR3 covers 13 residues. CDR3 in amino acids: CASRQNNQDTQYF. Incomplete CDR3 DNA: TGTGCCAGCAGACAAAATAACCAAGAC.

This clone was counted a few times. Gene names are the mouse ones. The read falls 4 residues short of the CDR3 end, and the missing part is taken from the germline J gene. The V call is TRBV13-1, the J call TRBJ1-2, with a weak D call TRBD1 (6 bases). CDR3 size: 11 residues. Germline V lookup: CDR1 NSHNY, CDR2 SYGAGN. The CDR3: CASSRGSDYTF. The CDR3 bases that were read are TGTGCCAGCAGCAGGGGTTCC.

This clone was counted a few times. Each gene name is a mouse one. The CDR3 is cut off 4 residues early in the read; its end comes from the germline J gene. The chain has TRBV1 and TRBJ2-1; tentative D call: TRBD1 (6 bases). With 4 bases removed from V and 3 bases from J, the gap between germline ends came to 10 bases. Germline V gives CDR1 NSQYPW, CDR2 LRSPGD (reference sequence). The CDR3 sequence is 14 residues long. Partial CDR3 DNA: TGCACCTGCAGTGACCGGGACACCTATGCT. It yields the protein CTCSDRDTYA. The whole CDR3 protein is CTCSDRDTYAEQFF.

Points on this clone: Here the gene names and germline are mouse. The read ends 4 residues before the CDR3 terminus; that terminus is restored from the germline J gene. The rearrangement links TRBV5 to TRBJ2-1, with D tentatively TRBD1 (5 bases). CDR3 length: 14 amino acids. Germline CDR1 and CDR2: LGHNA and YNLKQL (reference sequence). Trimming removed 6 bases from V and 2 bases from J, with 11 bases in between. Here the CDR3 reads CASSPTDYYAEQFF. Partial CDR3 DNA: TGTGCCAGCAGTCCGACAGACTACTATGCT.

This clone has only a few counts. The germline and genes are mouse ones. The read ends 4 residues before the CDR3 terminus; that terminus is restored from the germline J gene. The rearrangement links TRBV13-3 to TRBJ2-1, with D possibly being TRBD1 (6 bases). The germline CDR1 and CDR2 sequences are NNHDY and SYVADS. The CDR3 consists of 14 residues. V lost 2 bases and J lost 3, with 9 bases in between. CDR3 bases read: TGTGCCAGCAGTGAGGGGGACATCTATGCT. Residues: CASSEGDIYA. From start to end, the CDR3 is CASSEGDIYAEQFF.

This clone has a handful of counts. Mouse germline and gene names are used. With the read ending 4 residues before the CDR3 end, the germline J gene is used to fill in that end. V gene TRBV29 combines with J gene TRBJ2-7; D gene ambiguous. V was clipped by 1 base and J by 0 bases, with 7 bases between them. The CDR3 has 14 residues. Germline V gives CDR1 MSHET, CDR2 SYDVDS. The CDR3 DNA, read in part, is TGTGCTAGCAGTTTATTCCAGAGCTCCTAT. Translated, it gives CASSLFQSSY. The CDR3, in full, reads CASSLFQSSYEQYF. The whole variable domain, remainder taken from reference TRBV29 and TRBJ2-7, is DMKVTQMPRYLIKRMGENVLLECGQDMSHETMYWYRQDPGLGLQLIYISYDVDSNSEGDIPKGYRVSRKKREHFSLILDSAKTNQTSVYFCASSLFQSSYEQYFGPGTRLTVL.

This clone was detected a few times. This may come from a read error, since a much larger clone is one base off. Gene names and germline refer to mouse. The read halts 4 residues ahead of the CDR3 end, with the missing end drawn from the germline J gene. The rearrangement joins TRBV14 to TRBJ2-3, with D uncertain. The CDR3 spans 12 residues. V was trimmed by 4 bases and J by 2 bases, leaving 5 bases between them. CDR1 and CDR2 (germline): SGHDT, FRDEAV. The chain's CDR3 is CASSNNAETLYF. Incomplete CDR3 DNA: TGTGCCAGCAGTAACAATGCAGAA. The full variable domain, with the rest looked up from reference TRBV14 and TRBJ2-3, is EAGVTQSPRYAVLQEGQAVSFWCDPISGHDTLYWYQQPRDQGPQLLVYFRDEAVIDNSQLPSDRFSAVRPKGTNSTLKIQSAKQGDTATYLCASSNNAETLYFGSGTRLTVL.

As regards this clone: This may arise from a read error, as a much more abundant clone is one base away. Gene and germline names: mouse. The read terminates 4 residues before the CDR3 end, so the remaining end is supplied by the germline J gene. At the DNA level, this CDR3 is encoded by other sequences in the same sample as well. The V and J genes are TRBV13-3 and TRBJ1-2; TRBD1 matches 10 bases. The CDR3 sequence is 13 residues long. J gave up 4 bases and V 5 bases, and 2 bases lay outside the gene matches. Germline V gene sequence: CDR1 NNHDY, CDR2 SYVADS. This chain's CDR3 is CASRDRGGSDYTF. Incomplete CDR3 DNA: TGTGCCAGCAGGGACAGGGGGGGCTCC.

This clone was counted only a few times. The gene names given are mouse names. The read stops 4 residues short of the end of the CDR3; the missing end is completed from the germline J gene. V is TRBV17 and J is TRBJ2-2, with TRBD1 matching over 7 bases. There are 14 residues in the CDR3. From germline, CDR1 is MNHDT and CDR2 YYDKIL. Trimming removed 4 bases from V and 4 bases from J; junction bases left unmatched: 3. The CDR3 DNA, read in part, is TGTGCTAGCAGTATACAGGGGAGCACCGGG. It specifies CASSIQGSTG. The whole CDR3 reads CASSIQGSTGQLYF.

This clone was seen a handful of times. Germline and genes: mouse. The read finishes 4 residues shy of the CDR3 end, and the germline J gene is used to complete it. The sample holds other DNA sequences that translate to the same CDR3. The chain links TRBV13-1 to TRBJ2-3, with 11 bases that match TRBD2. The CDR3 has 15 residues. V shed 2 bases, J shed 4 bases, and the junction held 3 bases outside the gene matches. The germline gives CDR1 NSHNY, CDR2 SYGAGN. The CDR3 loop reads CASSEGLGGSETLYF. The sequenced part of the CDR3 DNA is TGTGCCAGCAGTGAAGGACTGGGGGGTTCAGAA.

This clone has more than one count but fewer than ten. Any gene name here is a mouse gene name. Read sequence stops 4 residues before the CDR3 end, and the germline J gene provides the missing end. The chain carries TRBV13-2 and TRBJ2-1; D unclear. V lost 0 bases and J 3 bases, leaving 4 bases between the germline ends. Germline V gene sequence: CDR1 NNHNN, CDR2 SYGAGS (reference sequence). This CDR3 has 13 amino acids. CDR3 residues: CASGDGVYAEQFF. The part of the CDR3 DNA that was read is TGTGCCAGCGGTGATGGGGTCTATGCT.